The rows below give T cell receptor beta chains drawn from one sample of a study of shared clonotypes between healthy human individuals. TCRdb keeps only in-frame clones here, not all; method: immunoSEQ multiplex PCR. The data contain about 2,200,000 clones, 85% to 95% of them singletons. The sequenced material came from naive CD8+ T cells from PBMCs. These receptors were collected from a man aged 18 to 30 in good health. Some clones in this sample may be carry-over from other donors' samples. Both conserved end residues are part of each CDR3. The D gene is left open where the match is weak. Clone size is not always given. Where it is, it says once, few, many or a class for expanded clones.

v_call	cdr3_length	d_call	j_call	clone_size	cdr3_aa	cdr3_nt
TRBV19	13	.	TRBJ2-1	once	CASSMRGVNEQFF	TGTGCCAGTAGTATGAGGGGTGTCAATGAGCAGTTCTTC
TRBV9	14	.	TRBJ2-5	.	CASSVGQRGETQYF	TGTGCCAGCAGCGTAGGGCAGAGGGGAGAGACCCAGTACTTC
TRBV27	14	.	TRBJ1-2	.	CASSFRGAGYGYTF	TGTGCCAGCAGTTTTAGAGGGGCTGGCTATGGCTACACCTTC
TRBV11-2	14	TRBD1	TRBJ2-7	.	CASSLGTGAYEQYF	TGTGCCAGCAGCTTAGGGACAGGGGCTTACGAGCAGTACTTC
TRBV27	16	.	TRBJ2-1	.	CASSLNPGASYNEQFF	TGTGCCAGCAGTTTGAACCCCGGGGCCTCCTACAATGAGCAGTTCTTC
TRBV30	13	.	TRBJ1-1	.	CAWMRAMNTEAFF	TGTGCCTGGATGAGGGCGATGAACACTGAAGCTTTCTTT
TRBV27	14	.	TRBJ2-7	.	CASSLQVTGYEQYF	TGTGCCAGCAGTCTACAGGTTACCGGCTACGAGCAGTACTTC
TRBV9	15	.	TRBJ1-4	.	CASSVASGSNEKLFF	TGTGCCAGCAGCGTAGCGTCTGGTTCAAATGAAAAACTGTTTTTT
TRBV28	16	.	TRBJ2-5	once	CASSLPGLRYQETQYF	TGTGCCAGCAGTTTACCGGGACTCAGGTACCAAGAGACCCAGTACTTC
TRBV5-3	15	TRBD2	TRBJ2-1	.	CARSLTSGRDNEQFF	TGTGCCAGAAGCCTGACTAGCGGGAGGGATAATGAGCAGTTCTTC
TRBV27	16	.	TRBJ2-1	once	CASSSLGRDSYNEQFF	TGTGCCAGCAGTTCCTTGGGCAGGGACTCCTACAATGAGCAGTTCTTC
TRBV2	15	.	TRBJ2-7	.	CASSEALTGAHEQYF	TGTGCCAGCAGTGAAGCGCTGACCGGGGCCCACGAGCAGTACTTC
TRBV13	13	.	TRBJ1-4	.	CASSAPGGEKLFF	TGTGCCAGCAGCGCGCCGGGGGGTGAAAAACTGTTTTTT
TRBV28	16	.	TRBJ2-7	.	CASSLPEMGSTYEQYF	TGTGCCAGCAGTTTACCAGAGATGGGATCGACCTACGAGCAGTACTTC
TRBV27	15	.	TRBJ1-1	.	CASSLSRGGGTEAFF	TGTGCCAGCAGTTTATCGAGGGGCGGGGGCACTGAAGCTTTCTTT
TRBV14	18	TRBD2	TRBJ2-7	once	CASSQGRSGTSVAYEQYF	TGTGCCAGCAGCCAAGGACGATCAGGGACTAGCGTAGCCTACGAGCAGTACTTC
TRBV7-9	14	.	TRBJ1-2	few	CASSLGETNYGYTF	TGTGCCAGCAGCTTGGGGGAGACTAACTATGGCTACACCTTC
TRBV5-4	13	.	TRBJ2-1	.	CASSPRTATEQFF	TGTGCCAGCAGCCCCAGGACGGCGACAGAGCAGTTCTTC